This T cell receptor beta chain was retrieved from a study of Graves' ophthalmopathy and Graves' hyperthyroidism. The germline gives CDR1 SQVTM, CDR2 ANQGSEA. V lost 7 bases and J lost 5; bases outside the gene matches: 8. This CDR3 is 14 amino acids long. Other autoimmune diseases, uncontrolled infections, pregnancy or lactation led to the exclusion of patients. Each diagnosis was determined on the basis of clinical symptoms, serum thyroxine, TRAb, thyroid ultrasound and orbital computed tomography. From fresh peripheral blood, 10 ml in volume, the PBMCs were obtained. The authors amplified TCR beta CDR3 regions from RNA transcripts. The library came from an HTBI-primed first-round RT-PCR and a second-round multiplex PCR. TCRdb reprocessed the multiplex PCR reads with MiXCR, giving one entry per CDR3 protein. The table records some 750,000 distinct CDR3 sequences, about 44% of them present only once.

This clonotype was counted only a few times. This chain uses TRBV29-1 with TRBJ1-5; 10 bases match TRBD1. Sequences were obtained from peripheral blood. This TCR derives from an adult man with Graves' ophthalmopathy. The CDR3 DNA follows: TGCAGCGCCATGACAGGGACAGGGGATCAGCCCCAGCATTTT. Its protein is CSAMTGTGDQPQHF.